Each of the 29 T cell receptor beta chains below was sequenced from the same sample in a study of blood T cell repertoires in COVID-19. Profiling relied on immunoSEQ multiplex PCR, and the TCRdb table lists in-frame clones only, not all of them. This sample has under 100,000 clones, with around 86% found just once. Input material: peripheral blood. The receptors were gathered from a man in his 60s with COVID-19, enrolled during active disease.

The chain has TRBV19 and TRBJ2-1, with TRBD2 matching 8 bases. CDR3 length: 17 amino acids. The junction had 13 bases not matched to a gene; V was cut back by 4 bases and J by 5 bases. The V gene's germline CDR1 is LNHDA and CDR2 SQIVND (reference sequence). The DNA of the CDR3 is TGTGCCAGTAGTACCTCCCCTCCGGGACTAGGGGACAATGAGCAGTTCTTC. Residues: CASSTSPPGLGDNEQFF.

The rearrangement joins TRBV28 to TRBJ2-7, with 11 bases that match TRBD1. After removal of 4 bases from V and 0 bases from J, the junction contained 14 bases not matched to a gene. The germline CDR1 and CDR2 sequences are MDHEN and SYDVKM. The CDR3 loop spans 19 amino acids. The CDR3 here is CASSYSGTGGGSFSYEQYF. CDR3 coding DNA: TGTGCCAGCAGTTATTCCGGGACAGGGGGAGGAAGTTTCTCCTACGAGCAGTACTTC.

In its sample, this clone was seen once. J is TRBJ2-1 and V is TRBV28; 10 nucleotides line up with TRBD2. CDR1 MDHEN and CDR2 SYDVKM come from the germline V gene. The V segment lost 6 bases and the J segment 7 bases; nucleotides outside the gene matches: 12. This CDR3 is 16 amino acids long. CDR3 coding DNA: TGTGCCAGCAGCCGAGCCGGGACTAGCGTACGAAATGAGCAGTTCTTC. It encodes CASSRAGTSVRNEQFF.

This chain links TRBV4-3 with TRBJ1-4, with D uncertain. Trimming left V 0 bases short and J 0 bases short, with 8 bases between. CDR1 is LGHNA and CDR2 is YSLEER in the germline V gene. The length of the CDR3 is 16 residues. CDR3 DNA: TGCGCCAGCAGCCAAGATGTCCCTGCAACTAATGAAAAACTGTTTTTT. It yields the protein CASSQDVPATNEKLFF.

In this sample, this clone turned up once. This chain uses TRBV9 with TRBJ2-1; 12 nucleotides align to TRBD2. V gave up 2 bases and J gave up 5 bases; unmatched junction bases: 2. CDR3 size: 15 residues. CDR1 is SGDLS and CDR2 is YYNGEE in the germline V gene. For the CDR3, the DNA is TGTGCCAGCAGCGTGGGACTAGCGGGTAACAATGAGCAGTTCTTC. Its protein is CASSVGLAGNNEQFF. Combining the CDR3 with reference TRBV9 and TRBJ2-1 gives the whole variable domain DSGVTQTPKHLITATGQRVTLRCSPRSGDLSVYWYQQSLDQGLQFLIQYYNGEERAKGNILERFSAQQFPDLHSELNLSSLELGDSALYFCASSVGLAGNNEQFFGPGTRLTVL.

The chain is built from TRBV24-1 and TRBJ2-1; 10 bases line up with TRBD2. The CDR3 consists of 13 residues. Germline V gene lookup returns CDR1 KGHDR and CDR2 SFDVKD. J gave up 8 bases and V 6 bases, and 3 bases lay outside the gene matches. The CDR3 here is CATSPSGRYEQFF. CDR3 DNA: TGTGCCACCAGTCCTAGCGGGAGATATGAGCAGTTCTTC.

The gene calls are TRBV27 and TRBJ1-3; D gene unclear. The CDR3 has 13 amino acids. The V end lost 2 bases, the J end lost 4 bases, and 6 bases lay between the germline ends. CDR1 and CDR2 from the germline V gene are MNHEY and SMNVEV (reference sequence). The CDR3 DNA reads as TGTGCCAGCAGTTTAGGCCTGGGAAACACCATATATTTT. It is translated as CASSLGLGNTIYF.

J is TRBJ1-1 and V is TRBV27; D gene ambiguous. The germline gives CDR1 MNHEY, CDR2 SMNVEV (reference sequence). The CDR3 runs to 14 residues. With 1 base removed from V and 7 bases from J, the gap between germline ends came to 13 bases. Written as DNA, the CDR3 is TGTGCCAGCAGTTTATGGAGTAGGCGGGGTGAAGCTTTCTTT. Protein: CASSLWSRRGEAFF.

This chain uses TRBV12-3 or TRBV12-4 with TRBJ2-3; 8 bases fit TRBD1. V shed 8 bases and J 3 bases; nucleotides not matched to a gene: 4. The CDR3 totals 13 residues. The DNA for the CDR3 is TGTGCCAGCGCCGGGACAGGTACAGATACGCAGTATTTT. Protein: CASAGTGTDTQYF.

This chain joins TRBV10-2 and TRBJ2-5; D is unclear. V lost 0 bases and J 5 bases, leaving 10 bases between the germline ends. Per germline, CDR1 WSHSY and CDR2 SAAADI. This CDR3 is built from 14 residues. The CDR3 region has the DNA TGCGCCAGCAGTGAGTCGACTCTTGGGGAGACCCAGTACTTC. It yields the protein CASSESTLGETQYF.

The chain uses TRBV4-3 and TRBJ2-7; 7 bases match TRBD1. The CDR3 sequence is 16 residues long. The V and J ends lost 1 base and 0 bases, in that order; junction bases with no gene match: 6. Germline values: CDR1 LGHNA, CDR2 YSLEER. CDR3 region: CASSQGPGQFSYEQYF. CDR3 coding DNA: TGCGCCAGCAGCCAAGGACCGGGACAGTTCTCCTACGAGCAGTACTTC.

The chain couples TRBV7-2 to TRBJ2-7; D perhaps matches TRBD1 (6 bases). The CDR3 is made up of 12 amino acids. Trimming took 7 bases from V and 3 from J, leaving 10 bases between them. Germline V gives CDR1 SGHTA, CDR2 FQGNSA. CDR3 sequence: CASTPDSYEQYF. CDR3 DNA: TGTGCCAGCACCCCGGACAGCTACGAGCAGTACTTC.

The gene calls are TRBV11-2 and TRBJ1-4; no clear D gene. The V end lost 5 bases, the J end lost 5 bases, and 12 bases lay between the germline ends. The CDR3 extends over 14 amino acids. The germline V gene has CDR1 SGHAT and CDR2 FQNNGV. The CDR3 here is CASSPGRENEKLFF. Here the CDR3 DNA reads TGTGCCAGCAGCCCCGGGAGAGAGAATGAAAAACTGTTTTTT. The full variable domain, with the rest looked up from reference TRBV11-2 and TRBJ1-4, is EAGVAQSPRYKIIEKRQSVAFWCNPISGHATLYWYQQILGQGPKLLIQFQNNGVVDDSQLPKDRFSAERLKGVDSTLKIQPAKLEDSAVYLCASSPGRENEKLFFGSGTQLSVL.

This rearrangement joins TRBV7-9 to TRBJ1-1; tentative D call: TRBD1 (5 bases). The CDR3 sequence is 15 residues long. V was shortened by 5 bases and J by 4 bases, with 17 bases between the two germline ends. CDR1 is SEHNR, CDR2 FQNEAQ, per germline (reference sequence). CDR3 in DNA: TGTGCCAGCAGCCCCCGGGGCGGAGGGCCCACTGAAGCTTTCTTT. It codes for CASSPRGGGPTEAFF.

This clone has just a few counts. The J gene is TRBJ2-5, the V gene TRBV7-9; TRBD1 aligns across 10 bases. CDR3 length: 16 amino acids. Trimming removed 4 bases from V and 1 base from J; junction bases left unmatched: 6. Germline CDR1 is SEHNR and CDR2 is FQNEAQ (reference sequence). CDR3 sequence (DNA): TGTGCCAGCAGCTCCCGGACAGGGGGGCCCCAAGAGACCCAGTACTTC. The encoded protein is CASSSRTGGPQETQYF.

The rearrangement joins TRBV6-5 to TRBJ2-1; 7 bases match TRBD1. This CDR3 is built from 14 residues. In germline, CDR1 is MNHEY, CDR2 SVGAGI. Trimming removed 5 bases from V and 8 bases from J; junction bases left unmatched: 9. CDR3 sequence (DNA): TGTGCCAGCAGTCCTACAGGGGATGGAGATGAGCAGTTCTTC. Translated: CASSPTGDGDEQFF.

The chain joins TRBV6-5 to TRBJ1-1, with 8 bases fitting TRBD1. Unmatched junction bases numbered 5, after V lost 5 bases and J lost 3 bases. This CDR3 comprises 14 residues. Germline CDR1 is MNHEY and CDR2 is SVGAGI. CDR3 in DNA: TGTGCCAGCAGTCCACAGGGGGTGGACACTGAAGCTTTCTTT. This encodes CASSPQGVDTEAFF.

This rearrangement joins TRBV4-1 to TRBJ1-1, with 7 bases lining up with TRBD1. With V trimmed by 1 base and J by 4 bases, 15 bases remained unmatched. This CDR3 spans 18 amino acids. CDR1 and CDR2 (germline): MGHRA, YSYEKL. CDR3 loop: CASSQGGQTGVMSTEAFF. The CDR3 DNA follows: TGCGCCAGCAGCCAAGGTGGCCAAACAGGGGTAATGAGCACTGAAGCTTTCTTT.

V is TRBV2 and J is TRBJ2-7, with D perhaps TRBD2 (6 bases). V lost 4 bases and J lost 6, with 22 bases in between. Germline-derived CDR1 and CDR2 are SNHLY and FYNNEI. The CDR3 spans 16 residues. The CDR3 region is CASSAPRKMGTVEQYF. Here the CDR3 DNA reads TGTGCCAGCAGTGCCCCAAGAAAGATGGGGACTGTCGAGCAGTACTTC.

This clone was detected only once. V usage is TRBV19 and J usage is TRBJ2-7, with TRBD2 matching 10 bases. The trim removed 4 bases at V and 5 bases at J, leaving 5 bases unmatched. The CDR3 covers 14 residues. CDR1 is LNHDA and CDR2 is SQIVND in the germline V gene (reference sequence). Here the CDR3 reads CASSTSGRYNEQYF. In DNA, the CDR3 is TGTGCCAGTAGTACTAGCGGGAGATACAACGAGCAGTACTTC.

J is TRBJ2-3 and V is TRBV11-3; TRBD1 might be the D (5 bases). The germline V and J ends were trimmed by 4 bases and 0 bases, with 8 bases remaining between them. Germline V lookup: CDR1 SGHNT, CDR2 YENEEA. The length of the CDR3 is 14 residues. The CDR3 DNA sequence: TGTGCCAGCAGCTCTCGACAGAGCACAGATACGCAGTATTTT. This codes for CASSSRQSTDTQYF.

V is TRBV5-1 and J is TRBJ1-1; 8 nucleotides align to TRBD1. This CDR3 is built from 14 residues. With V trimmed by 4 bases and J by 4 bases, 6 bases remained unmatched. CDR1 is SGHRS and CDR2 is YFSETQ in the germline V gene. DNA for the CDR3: TGCGCCAGCAGCCTCCGTACAGGGGGCACTGAAGCTTTCTTT. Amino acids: CASSLRTGGTEAFF. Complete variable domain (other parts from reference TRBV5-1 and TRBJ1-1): KAGVTQTPRYLIKTRGQQVTLSCSPISGHRSVSWYQQTPGQGLQFLFEYFSETQRNKGNFPGRFSGRQFSNSRSEMNVSTLELGDSALYLCASSLRTGGTEAFFGQGTRLTVV.

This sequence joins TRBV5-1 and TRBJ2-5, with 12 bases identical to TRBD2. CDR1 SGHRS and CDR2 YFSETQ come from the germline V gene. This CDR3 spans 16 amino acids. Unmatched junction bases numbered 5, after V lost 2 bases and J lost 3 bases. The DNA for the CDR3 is TGCGCCAGCAGCTTTGAGACTAGCGGGAGTGAAGAGACCCAGTACTTC. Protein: CASSFETSGSEETQYF.

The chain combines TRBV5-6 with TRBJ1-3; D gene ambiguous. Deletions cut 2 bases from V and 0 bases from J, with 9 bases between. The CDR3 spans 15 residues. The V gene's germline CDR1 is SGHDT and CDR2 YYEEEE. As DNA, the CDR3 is TGTGCCAGCAGCTTTTCCCCCAACTCTGGAAACACCATATATTTT. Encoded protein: CASSFSPNSGNTIYF.

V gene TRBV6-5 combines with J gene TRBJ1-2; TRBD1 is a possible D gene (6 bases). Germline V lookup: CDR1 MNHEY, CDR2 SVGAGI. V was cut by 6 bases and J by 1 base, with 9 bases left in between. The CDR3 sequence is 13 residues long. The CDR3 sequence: CASSQDSNYGYTF. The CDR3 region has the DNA TGTGCCAGCAGCCAGGACAGTAACTATGGCTACACCTTC.

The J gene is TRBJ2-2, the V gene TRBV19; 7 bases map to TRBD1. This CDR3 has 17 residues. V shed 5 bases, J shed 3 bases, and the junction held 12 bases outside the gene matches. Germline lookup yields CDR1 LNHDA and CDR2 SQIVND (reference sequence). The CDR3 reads CASSYRGGASHTGELFF. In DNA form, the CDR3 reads TGTGCCAGTAGTTACCGAGGGGGCGCGAGCCACACCGGGGAGCTGTTTTTT. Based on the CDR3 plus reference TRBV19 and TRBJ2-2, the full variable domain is DGGITQSPKYLFRKEGQNVTLSCEQNLNHDAMYWYRQDPGQGLRLIYYSQIVNDFQKGDIAEGYSVSREKKESFPLTVTSAQKNPTAFYLCASSYRGGASHTGELFFGEGSRLTVL.

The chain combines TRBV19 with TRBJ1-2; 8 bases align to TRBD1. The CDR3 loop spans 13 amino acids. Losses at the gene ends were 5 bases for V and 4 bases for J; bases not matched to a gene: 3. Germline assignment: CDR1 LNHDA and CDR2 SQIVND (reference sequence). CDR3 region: CASSDRGGYGYTF. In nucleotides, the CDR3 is TGTGCCAGTAGTGACAGGGGAGGCTATGGCTACACCTTC.

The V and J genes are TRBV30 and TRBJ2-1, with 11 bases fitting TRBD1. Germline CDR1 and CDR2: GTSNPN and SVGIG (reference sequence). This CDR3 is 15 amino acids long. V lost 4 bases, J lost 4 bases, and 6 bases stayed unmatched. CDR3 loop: CAWTLGTGGYNEQFF. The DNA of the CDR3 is TGTGCCTGGACCCTGGGGACAGGGGGGTACAATGAGCAGTTCTTC.

CDR3 residues: CASSAGVLNEKLFF. The CDR3 DNA reads TGTGCCAGCAGTGCGGGGGTTCTTAATGAAAAACTGTTTTTT. The V call is TRBV25-1, the J call TRBJ1-4, with D possibly TRBD1 on 5 matching bases. Trimming removed 4 bases from V and 4 bases from J, with 10 bases in between. The CDR3 runs 14 residues. CDR1 and CDR2 (germline): MGHDK, SYGVNS. Together with reference TRBV25-1 and TRBJ1-4, the CDR3 gives the full variable domain: EADIYQTPRYLVIGTGKKITLECSQTMGHDKMYWYQQDPGMELHLIHYSYGVNSTEKGDLSSESTVSRIRTEHFPLTLESARPSHTSQYLCASSAGVLNEKLFFGSGTQLSVL.